The 18 T cell receptor beta chains in this list originate from one sample, sequenced in a study of response to subunit inactivated influenza vaccine. Each CDR3 protein gets one entry after TCRdb re-called the RT-PCR reads with MiXCR. The sample consists of roughly 460,000 distinct CDR3 sequences, around 9.9% of them appearing once. Sequencing used PBMCs from blood, obtained roughly 45 days after vaccination. These receptor sequences come from a man aged 45-65 years who received an inactivated influenza vaccine.

The table lists this clonotype with many counts. As DNA, the CDR3 is TGTGCCAGCAGTAGGCGAAGCTCCTACGAGCAGTACTTC. It specifies CASSRRSSYEQYF. The chain carries TRBV12-3 or TRBV12-4 and TRBJ2-7; D gene unclear. Trimming stripped 5 bases from V and 0 bases from J, with 8 bases between. The CDR3 totals 13 residues.

This clonotype was counted between two and nine times. The rearrangement uses TRBV9 and TRBJ2-1; TRBD2 aligns across 13 bases. This CDR3 region has 16 residues. The germline V gene encodes CDR1 SGDLS and CDR2 YYNGEE. The V segment lost 3 bases and the J segment 6 bases; nucleotides outside the gene matches: 6. DNA for the CDR3: TGTGCCAGCAGCGGATCCGGGACTAGCGGGATCAATGAGCAGTTCTTC. It is translated as CASSGSGTSGINEQFF.

The V call is TRBV7-2, the J call TRBJ1-2, with D uncertain. V was shortened by 2 bases and J by 8 bases, with 12 bases between the two germline ends. CDR3 length equals 13 residues. Germline assignment: CDR1 SGHTA and CDR2 FQGNSA. This CDR3 is CASSLRSDRGYTF. The DNA of the CDR3 is TGTGCCAGCAGCTTACGGTCAGATCGGGGCTACACCTTC.

The V call is TRBV13, the J call TRBJ2-7, with 8 bases aligning to TRBD2. V gave up 5 bases and J gave up 0 bases; unmatched junction bases: 12. CDR3 length: 17 amino acids. CDR1 PRHDT and CDR2 FYEKMQ come from the germline V gene (reference sequence). The CDR3 coding sequence is TGTGCCAGCAGCGGCTCAACACTAGCGGCCAGCTCCTACGAGCAGTACTTC. It codes for CASSGSTLAASSYEQYF.

The V gene is TRBV28, the J gene TRBJ2-7, with 8 positions matching TRBD2. Per the germline V gene, CDR1 is MDHEN and CDR2 is SYDVKM. Unmatched junction bases numbered 9, after V lost 8 bases and J lost 6 bases. The CDR3 spans 13 residues. CDR3 coding DNA: TGTGCCAGCTCCACGGGACTAGTGACCGAGCAGTACTTC. Encoded protein: CASSTGLVTEQYF.

This clonotype was seen more than once but under ten times. The chain combines TRBV20-1 with TRBJ2-2, with unresolved D. The ends were cut back, 1 base at V and 5 bases at J, with 8 bases in the middle. The CDR3 totals 13 residues. The germline V gene encodes CDR1 DFQATT and CDR2 SNEGSKA (reference sequence). CDR3 residues: CSARGLHTGELFF. Written as DNA, the CDR3 is TGCAGTGCTAGAGGGCTCCATACCGGGGAGCTGTTTTTT.

This clonotype came up a few times. V gene TRBV12-3 or TRBV12-4 combines with J gene TRBJ2-3; 10 bases are a match to TRBD1. This CDR3 spans 17 amino acids. Unmatched junction bases numbered 8, after V lost 1 base and J lost 4 bases. The CDR3 spells CASSLVRGDRGSDTQYF. The CDR3 nucleotides read TGTGCCAGCAGTTTAGTCCGGGGGGACAGGGGTTCAGATACGCAGTATTTT.

The chain combines TRBV5-1 with TRBJ2-5; TRBD1 might be the D (6 bases). Germline lookup yields CDR1 SGHRS and CDR2 YFSETQ. Trimming took 1 base from V and 7 from J, leaving 14 bases between them. This CDR3 spans 14 amino acids. The CDR3 region has the DNA TGCGCCAGCAGCTTGATTGGGGGCGCGGGGACCCAGTACTTC. As protein: CASSLIGGAGTQYF.

The chain carries TRBV27 and TRBJ2-7; 9 nucleotides match TRBD1. Trimming took 6 bases from V and 3 from J; bases not matched to a gene: 12. The germline CDR1 and CDR2 sequences are MNHEY and SMNVEV (reference sequence). CDR3 size: 16 residues. The CDR3 sequence: CASSLLGTGILYEQYF. The CDR3 nucleotides read TGTGCCAGCAGCTTACTCGGGACAGGGATACTCTACGAGCAGTACTTC.

The chain carries TRBV5-1 and TRBJ2-1; 8 bases are shared with TRBD2. Trimming took 4 bases from V and 7 from J; bases not matched to a gene: 10. Germline CDR1 is SGHRS and CDR2 is YFSETQ. The length of the CDR3 is 15 residues. The CDR3: CASSPGTSVRNEQFF. The CDR3 nucleotides read TGCGCCAGCAGCCCCGGGACTAGTGTTAGGAATGAGCAGTTCTTC. The full variable domain, rest sourced from reference TRBV5-1 and TRBJ2-1, is KAGVTQTPRYLIKTRGQQVTLSCSPISGHRSVSWYQQTPGQGLQFLFEYFSETQRNKGNFPGRFSGRQFSNSRSEMNVSTLELGDSALYLCASSPGTSVRNEQFFGPGTRLTVL.

In this sample, this clonotype turned up many times. The chain combines TRBV5-1 with TRBJ2-7; 9 bases align to TRBD2. The V and J ends lost 4 bases and 5 bases, in that order; junction bases with no gene match: 13. The CDR3 covers 16 residues. Germline V gene sequence: CDR1 SGHRS, CDR2 YFSETQ. CDR3 loop: CASSLRFSGSVHEQYF. Written as DNA, the CDR3 is TGCGCCAGCAGCCTAAGATTTAGCGGGAGCGTCCACGAGCAGTACTTC. Full variable domain (rest looked up from reference TRBV5-1 and TRBJ2-7): KAGVTQTPRYLIKTRGQQVTLSCSPISGHRSVSWYQQTPGQGLQFLFEYFSETQRNKGNFPGRFSGRQFSNSRSEMNVSTLELGDSALYLCASSLRFSGSVHEQYFGPGTRLTVT.

The CDR3 loop is CASSPGYTTGELFF. CDR3 coding DNA: TGCGCCAGCAGCCCCGGATATACGACCGGGGAGCTGTTTTTT. This chain connects TRBV5-1 to TRBJ2-2; no firm D call. The CDR3 spans 14 residues. Per the germline V gene, CDR1 is SGHRS and CDR2 is YFSETQ. Trimming cost V 4 bases and J 5 bases, with 12 bases left between them.

This clonotype was picked up many times. The J gene is TRBJ1-5, the V gene TRBV20-1, with a possible D match to TRBD1 (5 bases). Germline V lookup: CDR1 DFQATT, CDR2 SNEGSKA (reference sequence). The CDR3 length is 16 residues. V lost 0 bases to trimming and J lost 7 bases, with 19 bases between them. The CDR3 DNA follows: TGCAGTGCTAGAGATCTCCGGGACGGGCTCCGCCAGCCCCAGCATTTT. Protein sequence: CSARDLRDGLRQPQHF.

This clonotype was observed at least ten times. The chain combines TRBV7-8 with TRBJ1-2, with 7 positions matching TRBD1. The CDR3 runs 16 residues. The ends lost 5 bases at V and 4 bases at J; junction bases unmatched: 13. Germline V gene data show CDR1 as SGHVS and CDR2 as FQNEAQ. CDR3 residues: CASSGRAGQPFYGYTF. The CDR3 nucleotides read TGTGCCAGCAGCGGTAGAGCGGGACAGCCCTTCTATGGCTACACCTTC.

This clonotype was seen at least ten times. The chain couples TRBV5-1 to TRBJ1-1; possibly TRBD1 for D (5 bases). Germline V gives CDR1 SGHRS, CDR2 YFSETQ. The CDR3 contains 14 residues. The germline V and J ends were trimmed by 4 bases and 1 base, with 11 bases remaining between them. CDR3 coding DNA: TGCGCCAGCAGCCTGACGACAGAGAACACTGAAGCTTTCTTT. As protein: CASSLTTENTEAFF.

The V gene is TRBV4-2, the J gene TRBJ2-1, with TRBD2 matching over 10 bases. Germline CDR1 is LGHNA and CDR2 is YNFKEQ. The CDR3 has 18 residues. The V gene end was trimmed by 0 bases and the J gene end by 4 bases; junction bases not matched to a gene: 9. CDR3 loop: CASSQESGGAWGYNEQFF. In DNA form, the CDR3 reads TGTGCCAGCAGCCAAGAAAGCGGGGGGGCCTGGGGTTACAATGAGCAGTTCTTC.

A few counts support this clonotype. The chain has TRBV11-2 and TRBJ2-2; TRBD2 agrees at 8 bases. This CDR3 spans 18 amino acids. The V and J ends lost 3 bases and 4 bases, in that order; junction bases with no gene match: 13. In germline, CDR1 is SGHAT, CDR2 FQNNGV. The CDR3 is CASSLEVGRAPGTGELFF. CDR3 sequence (DNA): TGTGCCAGCAGCTTGGAGGTCGGGAGGGCCCCTGGCACCGGGGAGCTGTTTTTT.

This clonotype was counted only a few times. The chain couples TRBV6-2 or TRBV6-3 to TRBJ1-6; D remains ambiguous. The CDR3 is made up of 15 amino acids. Germline CDR1 is MNHEY and CDR2 is SVGEGT. V gave up 6 bases and J gave up 1 base, with 10 bases separating them. CDR3 residues: CASRAGGSYNSPLHF. For the CDR3, the DNA is TGTGCCAGCAGGGCCGGCGGGTCCTATAATTCACCCCTCCACTTT.